A selection of T cell receptor beta chains follows, all from one sample in a study of shared clonotypes between healthy human individuals. The assay was immunoSEQ multiplex PCR, and TCRdb's table has in-frame clones only and misses some. The sample lists 2 million to 2.5 million clones; 85% to 95% were seen once. Sequenced input: naive CD8+ T cells from PBMCs. These receptors all stem from a man aged 18-30 years in good health. Some clones in this sample may be carry-over from other donors' samples. Both conserved end residues are part of each CDR3. The order of the fields is clone size, D gene, V gene, J gene, CDR3 DNA, CDR3 protein. A D gene is named only where the DNA matches it firmly. The size entry is marked missing in some rows and otherwise reads once, few, many or a size class.

>.|.|TRBV5-6|TRBJ2-5
TGTGCCAGCAGCTTGGCCGATCAGGCTGGGGAGACCCAGTACTTC
CASSLADQAGETQYF
>once|TRBD1|TRBV27|TRBJ1-2
TGTGCCAGCAGGGGGACAGGGGGTCTGCGCCGGGTTGGCTACACCTTC
CASRGTGGLRRVGYTF
>few|.|TRBV7-3|TRBJ1-1
TGTGCCAGCAGCCCCGGTAGGGGGAACACTGAAGCTTTCTTT
CASSPGRGNTEAFF
>.|TRBD1|TRBV7-2|TRBJ2-7
TGTGCCAGCAGCAACGTTACCGGGACAGCCACCTACGAGCAGTACTTC
CASSNVTGTATYEQYF
>once|.|TRBV27|TRBJ2-7
TGTGCCAGCAGTTTGGAGCGCGGGTACGAGCAGTACTTC
CASSLERGYEQYF
>once|.|TRBV6-1|TRBJ2-5
TGTGCCAGCAGTGAATTGAGGAGCCTAAGAGAGACCCAGTACTTC
CASSELRSLRETQYF
>.|TRBD1|TRBV30|TRBJ1-3
TGTGCCCGCGGACAGGCTGGAAACACCATATATTTT
CARGQAGNTIYF
>.|TRBD1|TRBV4-3|TRBJ2-5
TGCGCCAGCAGCCAGGACAGGGGGCCGGAGACCCAGTACTTC
CASSQDRGPETQYF
>.|.|TRBV27|TRBJ2-7
TGTGCCAGCAGTTGGGACGTCTCCTACGAGCAGTACTTC
CASSWDVSYEQYF
>.|.|TRBV9|TRBJ1-1
TGTGCCAGCAGCCCCCCGGGGGGGATTGGCACTGAAGCTTTCTTT
CASSPPGGIGTEAFF
>.|.|TRBV25-1|TRBJ1-1
TGTGCCAGCAGCCCCCTAGGCGGGGCTGAAGCTTTCTTT
CASSPLGGAEAFF
>.|.|TRBV6-6|TRBJ2-7
TGTGCCAGCGAAGCAGGGCGAGGATACGAGCAGTACTTC
CASEAGRGYEQYF
>.|.|TRBV6-6|TRBJ1-1
TGTGCCAGCAGTTACGGGGGGATAGGAACTGAAGCTTTCTTT
CASSYGGIGTEAFF
>.|TRBD1|TRBV10-3|TRBJ1-1
TGTGCCATCAGCGATAACAGGGGAGAAGCTTTCTTT
CAISDNRGEAFF
>.|TRBD1|TRBV4-1|TRBJ1-2
TGCGCCAGCACCCGGAGAGGGGACAGCAGACCCTATGGCTACACCTTC
CASTRRGDSRPYGYTF
>.|.|TRBV5-6|TRBJ2-7
TGTGCCAGCAGCTACAGGACCCACGAGCAGTACTTC
CASSYRTHEQYF
>.|.|TRBV27|TRBJ1-2
TGTGCCAGCAGTTTATCGGTGGGGTATGGCTACACCTTC
CASSLSVGYGYTF
>.|.|TRBV29-1|TRBJ2-4
TGCAGCGTTGAAGCAGGGGAAGACATTCAGTACTTC
CSVEAGEDIQYF
>.|TRBD1|TRBV7-9|TRBJ1-1
TGTGCCAGCAGCCCCATAAAGGGGACAGCGAACACTGAAGCTTTCTTT
CASSPIKGTANTEAFF
>.|.|TRBV29-1|TRBJ1-3
TGCAGCGTGCCGTCAGCTGGAAACACCATATATTTT
CSVPSAGNTIYF
>.|.|TRBV9|TRBJ1-2
TGTGCCAGCAGCGTAGCCTCGGACGGCTACACCTTC
CASSVASDGYTF
>.|.|TRBV29-1|TRBJ1-2
TGCAGCGTTGGCCCAGCACACTATGGCTACACCTTC
CSVGPAHYGYTF
>.|.|TRBV29-1|TRBJ2-7
TGCAGCGTTATCCAGGGCTCCTACGAGCAGTACTTC
CSVIQGSYEQYF
>.|.|TRBV4-3|TRBJ1-2
TGCGCCAGCAGCCAAGAAGTACAGGGAATTTATGGCTACACCTTC
CASSQEVQGIYGYTF
>.|.|TRBV28|TRBJ2-6
TGTGCCAGCAGAGGTAAGATCCTGAGCTTGGCTGGGGCCAACGTCCTGACTTTC
CASRGKILSLAGANVLTF
>.|.|TRBV25-1|TRBJ2-7
TGTGCCAGCGGGGGGCTTCGAGAGTACGAGCAGTACTTC
CASGGLREYEQYF
>.|.|TRBV28|TRBJ2-1
TGTGCCAGCAGCCCCCAGAGCGTCAATGAGCAGTTCTTC
CASSPQSVNEQFF
>.|TRBD1|TRBV9|TRBJ2-1
TGTGCCAGCAGCTCGCATGGACAGGGGGCTAAGAATGAGCAGTTCTTC
CASSSHGQGAKNEQFF
>.|.|TRBV29-1|TRBJ2-1
TGCAGCGGGAGGGCCTCGAGCGATGAGCAGTTCTTC
CSGRASSDEQFF
>.|TRBD1|TRBV4-3|TRBJ1-2
TGCGCCAGCAGCCAAGATACAGGGGGCAAATACACCTTC
CASSQDTGGKYTF
>.|.|TRBV9|TRBJ2-2
TGTGCCAGCAGCCCGCGACGAAACCCGAACACCGGGGAGCTGTTTTTT
CASSPRRNPNTGELFF
>.|.|TRBV7-9|TRBJ2-1
TGTGCCAGCAGCTCGACACCGAGCAGTTTGAATGAGCAGTTCTTC
CASSSTPSSLNEQFF
>once|.|TRBV7-9|TRBJ2-2
TGTGCCAGCAGCTTAATACAGGTTTCGAACACCGGGGAGCTGTTTTTT
CASSLIQVSNTGELFF
>.|TRBD1|TRBV7-9|TRBJ1-2
TGTGCCAGCAGCAGGGGCAGGGACAGCCCGGCGGGTGGCTACACCTTC
CASSRGRDSPAGGYTF
>.|TRBD1|TRBV6-1|TRBJ1-5
TGTGCCAGCAGAAACAGGGGGGGCGGGCAGCCCCAGCATTTT
CASRNRGGGQPQHF
>.|.|TRBV7-9|TRBJ1-5
TGTGCCAGCAGCTCTAGCGTAGCAGGGGTCTGGCAGCCCCAGCATTTT
CASSSSVAGVWQPQHF
>.|.|TRBV13|TRBJ2-7
TGTGCCAGCAGTTCCCCCGGCCACGGGCAGTACTTC
CASSSPGHGQYF
>.|.|TRBV9|TRBJ2-3
TGTGCCAGCACCTCCTCGGGGGAGAGGTTGGATACGCAGTATTTT
CASTSSGERLDTQYF
>.|.|TRBV4-1|TRBJ2-4
TGCGCCAGCAGCCAAGAGGTGGGACGGGGGGCCAAAAACATTCAGTACTTC
CASSQEVGRGAKNIQYF
>.|TRBD2|TRBV10-2|TRBJ2-7
TGCGCCAGCTGGGGGGGAAAGCCCGAGCAGTACTTC
CASWGGKPEQYF
>.|.|TRBV9|TRBJ2-3
TGTGCCAGCAGCGGTTTATGGGGCGGGGGCACAGATACGCAGTATTTT
CASSGLWGGGTDTQYF
>.|TRBD2|TRBV7-3|TRBJ2-5
TGTGCCAGCAGCTCCCTAGCGGGAGTAGGCGAGACCCAGTACTTC
CASSSLAGVGETQYF
>.|.|TRBV7-8|TRBJ2-7
TGTGCCAGCATCGACTCTGGGGCCTACGAGCAGTACTTC
CASIDSGAYEQYF
>.|TRBD2|TRBV7-3|TRBJ2-2
TGTGCCAGCAGCCCAGGACTAGCGGGAGGCGGCGGGGAGCTGTTTTTT
CASSPGLAGGGGELFF